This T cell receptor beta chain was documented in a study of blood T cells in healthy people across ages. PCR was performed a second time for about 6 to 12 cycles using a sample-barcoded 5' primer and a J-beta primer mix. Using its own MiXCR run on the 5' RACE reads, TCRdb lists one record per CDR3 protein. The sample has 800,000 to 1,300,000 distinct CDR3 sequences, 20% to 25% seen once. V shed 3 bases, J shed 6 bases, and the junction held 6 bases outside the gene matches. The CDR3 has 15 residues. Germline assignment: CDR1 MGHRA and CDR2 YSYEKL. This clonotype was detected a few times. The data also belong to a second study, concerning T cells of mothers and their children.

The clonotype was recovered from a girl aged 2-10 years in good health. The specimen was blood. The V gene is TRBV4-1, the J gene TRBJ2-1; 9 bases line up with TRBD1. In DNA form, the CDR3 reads TGCGCCAGCAGCCAGGTGGGACAGGGCGGCAATGAGCAGTTCTTC. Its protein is CASSQVGQGGNEQFF.